The 12 T cell receptor beta chains presented below share a single source sample, sequenced in a study of shared clonotypes between healthy human individuals. Some clones are missing from TCRdb's copy, which holds only in-frame ones; the method was immunoSEQ multiplex PCR. Among roughly 300,000 clones, about 70% were seen once, and the ten largest hold more than 9%. The sample consisted of memory CD4+ T cells sorted from blood. The subset denotes: CD45RA-negative fraction. The origin of the receptors is a man aged 25 to 45 in good health.

This sequence joins TRBV2 and TRBJ1-1; the match to TRBD1 covers 8 bases. Per the germline V gene, CDR1 is SNHLY and CDR2 is FYNNEI. The CDR3 runs 14 residues. Trimming removed 9 bases from V and 0 bases from J; junction bases left unmatched: 6. The CDR3: CASRQGRMNTEAFF. DNA of the CDR3: TGTGCCAGTAGACAGGGGAGGATGAACACTGAAGCTTTCTTT.

The V call is TRBV11-2, the J call TRBJ1-4; D is unclear. The germline V and J ends were trimmed by 6 bases and 3 bases, with 17 bases remaining between them. CDR3 size: 16 residues. CDR1 is SGHAT and CDR2 is FQNNGV in the germline V gene. The CDR3 spells CASRLSARGANEKLFF. The CDR3, as DNA: TGTGCCAGCAGACTTAGTGCCCGGGGTGCTAATGAAAAACTGTTTTTT.

Points on this clone: Other DNA sequences in this specimen translate into the identical CDR3. The V gene is TRBV13, the J gene TRBJ2-7, with D unresolved. Germline V lookup: CDR1 PRHDT, CDR2 FYEKMQ (reference sequence). This CDR3 region has 11 residues. Trimming shortened V by 5 bases and J by 3 bases, and 5 bases separated the two germline ends. The CDR3 reads CASSLNYEQYF. The DNA for the CDR3 is TGTGCCAGCAGCCTCAACTACGAGCAGTACTTC.

This clone was found once. V usage is TRBV6-1 and J usage is TRBJ2-5; maybe TRBD2 (6 bases). This CDR3 has 16 residues. Germline CDR1 reads MNHNS; CDR2 reads SASEGT. V lost 1 base to trimming and J lost 5 bases, with 17 bases between them. CDR3 in DNA: TGTGCCAGCAGTGAAGGTCAAGGAGGGAAGGGGGAGACCCAGTACTTC. It codes for CASSEGQGGKGETQYF.

V gene TRBV28 combines with J gene TRBJ1-4; a weak D match, TRBD1 (5 bases). Germline V gene sequence: CDR1 MDHEN, CDR2 SYDVKM. There are 11 residues in the CDR3. Trimming shortened V by 8 bases and J by 7 bases, and 8 bases separated the two germline ends. The CDR3 DNA reads as TGTGCCAGCGGGGGAGGTGAAAAACTGTTTTTT. Residues: CASGGGEKLFF.

V and J are TRBV5-1 and TRBJ1-1, with 7 bases aligning to TRBD1. In germline, CDR1 is SGHRS, CDR2 YFSETQ. This CDR3 comprises 14 residues. The J segment lost 5 bases and the V segment lost 3 bases, leaving 7 bases of the junction unmatched. The CDR3 is CASSSQGGGTEAFF. The CDR3 DNA is TGCGCCAGCAGCTCCCAGGGGGGAGGGACTGAAGCTTTCTTT.

This CDR3 is CASRIRGGSEQYF. The CDR3 nucleotides read TGTGCCAGTAGAATACGGGGGGGAAGCGAGCAGTACTTC. This chain joins TRBV19 and TRBJ2-7; TRBD2 matches 8 bases. CDR3 length: 13 residues. V gave up 6 bases and J gave up 6 bases; unmatched junction bases: 7. In germline, CDR1 is LNHDA, CDR2 SQIVND (reference sequence).

This clone has only a few counts. This chain joins TRBV19 and TRBJ2-3; TRBD1 matches 9 bases. This CDR3 spans 15 amino acids. The trim removed 9 bases at V and 6 bases at J, leaving 13 bases unmatched. Germline V CDR1 and CDR2: LNHDA, SQIVND (reference sequence). CDR3 in amino acids: CASTPQQGAGDTQYF. The CDR3 nucleotides are TGTGCCAGCACCCCCCAACAGGGGGCTGGGGATACGCAGTATTTT.

The gene calls are TRBV2 and TRBJ2-7; D gene ambiguous. The germline gives CDR1 SNHLY, CDR2 FYNNEI. The CDR3 has 13 residues. Between the trimmed V and J ends, which lost 3 bases and 3 bases, there was a span of 9 bases. DNA of the CDR3: TGTGCCAGCAGTGATCGCTACTACTACGAGCAGTACTTC. Its protein is CASSDRYYYEQYF.

This chain joins TRBV6-6 and TRBJ2-1, with 11 bases matching TRBD1. Germline values: CDR1 MNHNY, CDR2 SVGAGI (reference sequence). The CDR3 is made up of 15 amino acids. V gave up 6 bases and J gave up 9 bases; unmatched junction bases: 10. CDR3 coding DNA: TGTGCCAGCAGCGGAAGGGACAGGGGGGTTGGTGAGCAGTTCTTC. Residues: CASSGRDRGVGEQFF.

This rearrangement joins TRBV27 to TRBJ2-4; D perhaps matches TRBD1 (6 bases). Trimming took 6 bases from V and 9 from J, leaving 15 bases between them. CDR1 is MNHEY, CDR2 SMNVEV, per germline (reference sequence). This CDR3 region has 13 residues. The chain's CDR3 is CASSLRGTRIQYF. The CDR3 DNA reads TGTGCCAGCAGCCTACGAGGGACACGCATTCAGTACTTC.

V gene TRBV18 combines with J gene TRBJ2-5, with D uncertain. The ends were cut back, 1 base at V and 5 bases at J, with 14 bases in the middle. There are 15 residues in the CDR3. Germline V gene data show CDR1 as KGHSH and CDR2 as LQKENI. DNA for the CDR3: TGTGCCAGCTCACCACGTCAAACGGTAGGGGAGACCCAGTACTTC. Residues: CASSPRQTVGETQYF.